Following are 27 T cell receptor beta chains from one sample sequenced in a study of T cell responses to AZD1222 COVID-19 vaccine. TCRdb's table, derived via immunoSEQ multiplex PCR, lists solely in-frame clones and lacks some. Of roughly 67,000 clones in the sample, 88% were seen once. Here the sequenced sample was peripheral blood, taken on day 0 of AZD1222 vaccination. The receptor source for this set is an adult in good health.

The rearrangement uses TRBV2 and TRBJ1-2; D gene uncertain. This CDR3 is 11 amino acids long. Germline V CDR1 and CDR2: SNHLY, FYNNEI. V gave up 11 bases and J gave up 5 bases, with 12 bases separating them. The CDR3 loop reads CAGRREYGYTF. DNA for the CDR3: TGTGCCGGCCGCCGGGAATATGGCTACACCTTC.

The V and J genes are TRBV3-1 (or the pseudogene TRBV3-2) and TRBJ2-5; weak D call: TRBD2 (6 bases). Trimming stripped 6 bases from V and 3 bases from J, with 14 bases between. Germline assignment: CDR1 LGHDT and CDR2 YNNKEL (reference sequence). The length of the CDR3 is 14 residues. In DNA form, the CDR3 reads TGTGCCAGCAGATACCGGGAGACGGAAGAGACCCAGTACTTC. This gives the protein CASRYRETEETQYF.

The chain carries TRBV7-9 and TRBJ2-5, with 12 bases aligning to TRBD2. The CDR3 covers 15 residues. The V segment lost 7 bases and the J segment 5 bases; nucleotides outside the gene matches: 8. Germline V lookup: CDR1 SEHNR, CDR2 FQNEAQ (reference sequence). The CDR3 bases are TGTGCCAGCACCCGACTAGCGGGAGATAGGGAGACCCAGTACTTC. Its protein product is CASTRLAGDRETQYF.

The rearrangement uses TRBV5-6 and TRBJ1-1, with D perhaps TRBD1 (5 bases). CDR1 and CDR2 from the germline V gene are SGHDT and YYEEEE. This CDR3 spans 13 amino acids. Trimming cost V 4 bases and J 4 bases, with 11 bases left between them. This chain's CDR3 is CASSLQRGTEAFF. The CDR3 DNA is TGTGCCAGCAGCCTACAAAGGGGCACTGAAGCTTTCTTT.

In this sample, this clone turned up once. The chain combines TRBV30 with TRBJ2-1; D is unclear. In germline, CDR1 is GTSNPN, CDR2 SVGIG (reference sequence). Trimming pared 2 bases from V and 8 bases from J, leaving 22 bases between. The CDR3 runs to 16 residues. CDR3 DNA: TGTGCCTGGAGTTCTAAGAGACACTTCCCTGGCGATGAGCAGTTCTTC. Translated, it gives CAWSSKRHFPGDEQFF.

The chain combines TRBV6-1 with TRBJ1-3; TRBD1 is a possible D gene (5 bases). V gave up 1 base and J gave up 4 bases, with 11 bases separating them. The CDR3 totals 15 residues. In germline, CDR1 is MNHNS, CDR2 SASEGT. Here the CDR3 reads CASSEGGGRGNTIYF. The CDR3 coding sequence is TGTGCCAGCAGTGAAGGCGGGGGTAGAGGAAACACCATATATTTT.

The chain joins TRBV7-2 to TRBJ2-1, with TRBD2 matching over 12 bases. The CDR3 runs to 15 residues. V lost 6 bases, J lost 4 bases, and 4 bases stayed unmatched. The germline gives CDR1 SGHTA, CDR2 FQGNSA. The CDR3 bases are TGTGCCAGCAGTAGACTAGCGGGAGATTACAATGAGCAGTTCTTC. Its protein is CASSRLAGDYNEQFF.

The genes are TRBV27 and TRBJ2-2, with TRBD1 as a possible D gene (7 bases). Germline V gene sequence: CDR1 MNHEY, CDR2 SMNVEV (reference sequence). V dropped 6 bases and J dropped 7 bases, with 24 bases sitting between them. This CDR3 comprises 17 residues. In nucleotides, the CDR3 is TGTGCCAGCAGCCCAATTCTGCCAGGGGGGTATGGCGGGGAGCTGTTTTTT. As protein: CASSPILPGGYGGELFF.

This chain links TRBV7-2 with TRBJ2-5; TRBD2 matches 11 bases. V trimming: 3 bases; J trimming: 1 base; junction bases outside the gene matches: 1. Looked up from germline, CDR1 is SGHTA and CDR2 is FQGNSA. The CDR3 covers 15 residues. CDR3 sequence: CASSLGLAVQETQYF. The DNA for the CDR3 is TGTGCCAGCAGCTTGGGACTAGCGGTCCAAGAGACCCAGTACTTC.

This chain uses TRBV27 with TRBJ1-1, with a weak D call TRBD1 (5 bases). This CDR3 has 14 amino acids. CDR1 MNHEY and CDR2 SMNVEV come from the germline V gene (reference sequence). V was clipped by 5 bases and J by 4 bases, with 14 bases between them. The CDR3: CASSPRGWATEAFF. DNA of the CDR3: TGTGCCAGCAGTCCCCGGGGGTGGGCCACTGAAGCTTTCTTT.

The V gene is TRBV12-3 or TRBV12-4, the J gene TRBJ1-6, with a possible D match to TRBD1 (5 bases). V was pared by 6 bases and J by 10 bases, with 13 bases between. The CDR3 extends over 13 amino acids. Here the CDR3 reads CASSGTSASPLHF. The CDR3 bases are TGTGCCAGCAGCGGGACCTCGGCATCACCCCTCCACTTT.

The chain couples TRBV5-4 to TRBJ2-7, with 12 bases that match TRBD2. Germline CDR1 SGHNT, CDR2 YYREEE (reference sequence). The CDR3 loop spans 16 amino acids. With V trimmed by 4 bases and J by 2 bases, 7 bases remained unmatched. In DNA, the CDR3 is TGTGCCAGCAGCGGAAGGACTAGCGGGAATACCTACGAGCAGTACTTC. It specifies CASSGRTSGNTYEQYF.

This clone was seen a single time. The CDR3 protein is CASSQLNHYGYTF. The CDR3 bases are TGTGCCAGCAGCCAGCTAAATCACTATGGCTACACCTTC. The rearrangement uses TRBV3-1 (or the pseudogene TRBV3-2) and TRBJ1-2; D call uncertain. The germline gives CDR1 LGHDT, CDR2 YNNKEL (reference sequence). V shed 3 bases and J shed 3 bases, with 8 bases lying between them. The CDR3 length is 13 residues.

The J gene is TRBJ2-2, the V gene TRBV5-4, with 7 bases aligning to TRBD1. This CDR3 contains 14 residues. In germline, CDR1 is SGHNT, CDR2 YYREEE (reference sequence). With V trimmed by 4 bases and J by 4 bases, 4 bases remained unmatched. CDR3 DNA sequence: TGTGCCAGCAGCCCAGCAGGGGGCACCGGGGAGCTGTTTTTT. It yields the protein CASSPAGGTGELFF.

A single count supports this clone. This rearrangement joins TRBV27 to TRBJ2-1; D remains unclear. The CDR3 consists of 12 residues. The germline CDR1 and CDR2 sequences are MNHEY and SMNVEV (reference sequence). V was trimmed by 2 bases and J by 7 bases, leaving 6 bases between them. In nucleotides, the CDR3 is TGTGCCAGCAGTTTAGGCTGGAATGAGCAGTTCTTC. This encodes CASSLGWNEQFF.

This sequence joins TRBV6-4 and TRBJ2-1; 13 bases align to TRBD2. Germline lookup yields CDR1 MRHNA and CDR2 SNTAGT. J gave up 7 bases and V 4 bases, and 7 bases lay outside the gene matches. This CDR3 has 16 residues. The CDR3 region is CASSGTSGSPGNEQFF. The CDR3 nucleotides are TGTGCCAGCAGTGGGACTAGCGGGAGTCCCGGAAATGAGCAGTTCTTC.

The chain joins TRBV28 to TRBJ2-7; 7 bases are shared with TRBD2. The V segment lost 3 bases and the J segment 3 bases; nucleotides outside the gene matches: 5. The CDR3 runs 14 residues. CDR1 is MDHEN, CDR2 SYDVKM, per germline. The CDR3 DNA is TGTGCCAGCAGTTTCACCGAGCGGGGCTACGAGCAGTACTTC. Translating gives CASSFTERGYEQYF.

Only one count was recorded for this clone. The chain has TRBV5-1 and TRBJ1-2, with D tentatively TRBD1 (5 bases). Germline CDR1 SGHRS, CDR2 YFSETQ. Trimming shortened V by 2 bases and J by 4 bases, and 12 bases separated the two germline ends. This CDR3 has 14 residues. Written as DNA, the CDR3 is TGCGCCAGCAGCTTCAGGGTTGGAGGCTATGGCTACACCTTC. It specifies CASSFRVGGYGYTF.

This chain joins TRBV4-1 and TRBJ2-7; TRBD2 agrees at 7 bases. Trimming at V came to 1 base and at J to 0 bases, leaving 6 bases not matched to a gene. Germline V gives CDR1 MGHRA, CDR2 YSYEKL. This CDR3 has 16 amino acids. The CDR3 region has the DNA TGCGCCAGCAGCCAAGTCCACAGCGGGGTCTCCTACGAGCAGTACTTC. Translation: CASSQVHSGVSYEQYF.

The rearrangement links TRBV29-1 to TRBJ2-7; TRBD1 agrees at 9 bases. The CDR3 is made up of 14 amino acids. CDR1 and CDR2 from the germline V gene are SQVTM and ANQGSEA. Trimming took 6 bases from V and 7 from J; bases not matched to a gene: 13. The CDR3 DNA is TGCAGCGTCTATCCGGGACAGGGCTTTGGGGAGCAGTACTTC. Translated, it gives CSVYPGQGFGEQYF.

This chain links TRBV6-6 with TRBJ1-1; D gene ambiguous. CDR1 is MNHNY, CDR2 SVGAGI, per germline (reference sequence). This CDR3 is 12 amino acids long. The germline V and J ends were trimmed by 5 bases and 0 bases, with 4 bases remaining between them. CDR3 residues: CASSQMNTEAFF. CDR3 nucleotide sequence: TGTGCCAGCAGTCAAATGAACACTGAAGCTTTCTTT.

This chain uses TRBV2 with TRBJ1-2; 9 bases align to TRBD1. V shed 10 bases and J 6 bases; nucleotides not matched to a gene: 9. CDR3 size: 13 residues. Germline V gene sequence: CDR1 SNHLY, CDR2 FYNNEI. CDR3 sequence: CAIVRDRVDGYTF. The CDR3 DNA reads TGTGCCATCGTACGGGACAGGGTAGATGGCTACACCTTC. The entire variable domain, with the rest obtained from reference TRBV2 and TRBJ1-2, is as follows: EPEVTQTPSHQVTQMGQEVILRCVPISNHLYFYWYRQILGQKVEFLVSFYNNEISEKSEIFDDQFSVERPDGSNFTLKIRSTKLEDSAMYFCAIVRDRVDGYTFGSGTRLTVV.

J is TRBJ1-4 and V is TRBV21-1. TRBV21-1 is termed a pseudogene. The CDR3 runs to 15 residues. Here the CDR3 reads CASSKGQRWRRELFF. CDR3 in DNA: TGTGCCAGCAGCAAAGGGCAAAGATGGAGACGGGAACTGTTTTTT.

The chain recombines TRBV2 with TRBJ1-4; D is unclear. Germline CDR1 reads SNHLY; CDR2 reads FYNNEI. V was pared by 3 bases and J by 7 bases, with 6 bases between. This CDR3 contains 12 residues. CDR3 amino acids: CASSEGTEKLFF. The CDR3, as DNA: TGTGCCAGCAGTGAGGGTACTGAAAAACTGTTTTTT.

The chain employs TRBV7-9 and TRBJ2-1; 14 bases match TRBD2. The germline CDR1 and CDR2 sequences are SEHNR and FQNEAQ (reference sequence). There are 17 residues in the CDR3. V shed 5 bases and J 7 bases; nucleotides not matched to a gene: 10. DNA of the CDR3: TGTGCCAGCAGCCCTTGGACTAGCGGGAGGACTGAAAATGAGCAGTTCTTC. Its translation: CASSPWTSGRTENEQFF.

This rearrangement joins TRBV6-2 or TRBV6-3 to TRBJ2-5; D ambiguous. The CDR3 runs to 13 residues. In germline, CDR1 is MNHEY, CDR2 SVGEGT. V gave up 4 bases and J gave up 1 base, with 7 bases separating them. In DNA form, the CDR3 reads TGTGCCAGCAGTTCCGACTTCCAAGAGACCCAGTACTTC. This translates into CASSSDFQETQYF.

The V call is TRBV10-3, the J call TRBJ1-2; D not certain. The germline V and J ends were trimmed by 3 bases and 5 bases, with 13 bases remaining between them. In germline, CDR1 is ENHRY, CDR2 SYGVKD. The CDR3 covers 14 residues. The CDR3 loop is CAISDSIGQYGYTF. The CDR3 coding sequence is TGTGCCATCAGTGATTCGATCGGGCAATATGGCTACACCTTC.